One and the same sample provided the 21 T cell receptor beta chains below, sequenced in a study of cytomegalovirus exposure and HLA in healthy donors (dated 2017 in TCRdb). Libraries were made using the immunoSEQ multiplex PCR assay. A mixture of 60 forward primers for TCR Vbeta segments and 13 reverse primers for TCR Jbeta segments was used in the multiplex PCR. Sourced from immuneACCESS, this table was stored by TCRdb with only in-frame sequences that have V and J called. A share of the clones is absent; for the studies checked, an unresolved V gene accounts for under half, and the remainder has no known explanation. This sample gives fewer than 150,000 clones in total; about 64% of them show up just once. The top ten clonotypes cover roughly 8.3% of the sample. The sample consisted of PBMCs. Every receptor here comes from a young man in good health and CMV-seropositive.

A few counts support this clone. The rearrangement joins TRBV2 to TRBJ1-1; a weak D match, TRBD1 (5 bases). Germline values: CDR1 SNHLY, CDR2 FYNNEI. This CDR3 spans 15 amino acids. The V end lost 8 bases, the J end lost 0 bases, and 16 bases lay between the germline ends. In DNA form, the CDR3 reads TGTGCCAGCCCGGGGGACTTCGATATGAACACTGAAGCTTTCTTT. Amino acids: CASPGDFDMNTEAFF.

The J gene is TRBJ1-1, the V gene TRBV6-5; tentative D call: TRBD1 (6 bases). V was clipped by 6 bases and J by 0 bases, with 14 bases between them. This CDR3 comprises 15 residues. Germline loops: CDR1 MNHEY, CDR2 SVGAGI. The CDR3 region is CASSPQGKMNTEAFF. The CDR3 bases are TGTGCCAGCAGCCCACAGGGAAAGATGAACACTGAAGCTTTCTTT.

Remarks on this clone: The same CDR3 can be traced to other DNA sequences in this sample. The chain carries TRBV6-5 and TRBJ2-5; 10 positions agree with TRBD2. The CDR3 has 16 residues. J was trimmed by 5 bases and V by 0 bases; bases with no gene match: 6. Per the germline V gene, CDR1 is MNHEY and CDR2 is SVGAGI. CDR3 DNA: TGTGCCAGCAGTTACTCGTTAGCGGGGGGCCTCGAGACCCAGTACTTC. Residues: CASSYSLAGGLETQYF.

The chain uses TRBV2 and TRBJ2-1; 13 bases align to TRBD2. V was clipped by 3 bases and J by 9 bases; unmatched bases: 11. CDR1 and CDR2 (germline): SNHLY, FYNNEI. CDR3 size: 17 residues. The CDR3 DNA reads TGTGCCAGCAGTGATCTTGGACTAGCGGGGGATAGAGTTGAGCAGTTCTTC. Its protein is CASSDLGLAGDRVEQFF.

This clone was detected once. The rearrangement links TRBV6-5 to TRBJ1-2, with 9 bases identical to TRBD1. With V trimmed by 2 bases and J by 5 bases, 9 bases remained unmatched. The CDR3 contains 16 residues. CDR1 MNHEY and CDR2 SVGAGI come from the germline V gene. The CDR3 bases are TGTGCCAGCAGTTACACGGGACGACAGGGGGAGTATGGCTACACCTTC. Translating it yields CASSYTGRQGEYGYTF.

The rearrangement joins TRBV9 to TRBJ2-3, with 8 bases that match TRBD1. Looked up from germline, CDR1 is SGDLS and CDR2 is YYNGEE. The CDR3 is 16 residues long. J lost 4 bases, V lost 3 bases, and 10 bases had no gene match. The CDR3 nucleotides read TGTGCCAGCAGCGAAAGACAGGGGCTAGCGTCAGATACGCAGTATTTT. Translated, it gives CASSERQGLASDTQYF.

The chain uses TRBV7-9 and TRBJ2-6; tentative D call: TRBD1 (6 bases). The CDR3 loop spans 17 amino acids. Germline V gene lookup returns CDR1 SEHNR and CDR2 FQNEAQ (reference sequence). Trimming pared 3 bases from V and 0 bases from J, leaving 12 bases between. Here the CDR3 reads CASSLGQGSSGANVLTF. The CDR3 DNA reads as TGTGCCAGCAGCTTGGGTCAGGGGAGCTCTGGGGCCAACGTCCTGACTTTC.

This clone was detected only a few times. The chain uses TRBV7-9 and TRBJ1-2, with 7 bases aligning to TRBD1. Germline V gene sequence: CDR1 SEHNR, CDR2 FQNEAQ (reference sequence). The CDR3 totals 11 residues. The junction had 8 bases not matched to a gene; V was cut back by 7 bases and J by 12 bases. This CDR3 is CASNHGQAHTF. The CDR3 region has the DNA TGTGCCAGCAACCACGGACAGGCTCACACCTTC.

The chain is built from TRBV27 and TRBJ1-2, with 7 bases matching TRBD1. The CDR3 is 15 amino acids. Germline assignment: CDR1 MNHEY and CDR2 SMNVEV (reference sequence). V dropped 4 bases and J dropped 4; count of bases not matched to a gene: 9. CDR3 sequence (DNA): TGTGCCAGCAGTTATACCCGGGGACAGTTCTATGGCTACACCTTC. The encoded protein is CASSYTRGQFYGYTF.

The chain joins TRBV5-4 to TRBJ1-6, with D maybe TRBD1 (5 bases). V was shortened by 1 base and J by 0 bases, with 17 bases between the two germline ends. CDR1 is SGHNT and CDR2 is YYREEE in the germline V gene (reference sequence). The CDR3 covers 19 residues. CDR3 region: CASSLQKGVTSSYNSPLHF. In DNA form, the CDR3 reads TGTGCCAGCAGCTTGCAGAAAGGGGTTACCAGCTCCTATAATTCACCCCTCCACTTT.

This clone was found a few times. The chain uses TRBV10-2 and TRBJ2-2; 7 nucleotides agree with TRBD1. CDR1 and CDR2 from the germline V gene are WSHSY and SAAADI. The trim removed 7 bases at V and 8 bases at J, leaving 13 bases unmatched. The length of the CDR3 is 15 residues. In DNA, the CDR3 is TGCGCCAGCATCCCACAGGGGTTAGAAGGGGGGGAGCTGTTTTTT. Protein sequence: CASIPQGLEGGELFF.

The chain uses TRBV27 and TRBJ2-1, with a tentative D call TRBD2 (7 bases). CDR3 length: 15 amino acids. Germline V CDR1 and CDR2: MNHEY, SMNVEV (reference sequence). V was clipped by 2 bases and J by 6 bases, with 14 bases between them. For the CDR3, the DNA is TGTGCCAGCAGTTTAGGGTGGGGGGGCCGCAATGAGCAGTTCTTC. Amino acids: CASSLGWGGRNEQFF.

The genes are TRBV13 and TRBJ1-6; the match to TRBD1 covers 8 bases. V gave up 9 bases and J gave up 10 bases; unmatched junction bases: 11. The CDR3 has 14 residues. The germline V gene has CDR1 PRHDT and CDR2 FYEKMQ (reference sequence). The CDR3 protein is CARAGGANRSPLHF. CDR3 DNA: TGTGCCAGAGCAGGGGGCGCAAATAGGTCACCCCTCCACTTT.

A word on this clone: Other DNA variants within this sample encode the same CDR3. V is TRBV5-1 and J is TRBJ1-1, with 7 bases fitting TRBD1. Germline assignment: CDR1 SGHRS and CDR2 YFSETQ. The CDR3 loop spans 14 amino acids. Trimming took 7 bases from V and 1 from J; bases not matched to a gene: 7. The CDR3: CASSLGTANTEAFF. The CDR3 bases are TGCGCCAGCTCACTGGGGACAGCGAACACTGAAGCTTTCTTT.

This chain joins TRBV7-9 and TRBJ2-5, with D perhaps matching TRBD1 (6 bases). The CDR3 extends over 13 amino acids. V lost 4 bases and J lost 4, with 10 bases in between. Germline CDR1 and CDR2: SEHNR and FQNEAQ (reference sequence). The CDR3 nucleotides read TGTGCCAGCAGCTCCTGGGACACAGAGACCCAGTACTTC. Its translation is CASSSWDTETQYF.

The rearrangement uses TRBV27 and TRBJ2-1, with TRBD1 matching over 8 bases. Germline V CDR1 and CDR2: MNHEY, SMNVEV (reference sequence). Trimming cost V 6 bases and J 5 bases; bases outside gene matches: 9. The CDR3 is 15 amino acids. CDR3 in DNA: TGTGCCAGCAGCCCACTGGACAGGGACCACAATGAGCAGTTCTTC. This codes for CASSPLDRDHNEQFF.

The chain has TRBV11-2 and TRBJ2-1, with TRBD1 as a possible D gene (6 bases). The CDR3 has 15 amino acids. Trimming pared 1 base from V and 9 bases from J, leaving 16 bases between. CDR1 and CDR2 from the germline V gene are SGHAT and FQNNGV. The CDR3 DNA sequence: TGTGCCAGCAGCTTAGGAATGGGCCAAGGGGGTGAGCAGTTCTTC. It translates to CASSLGMGQGGEQFF.

This clone was counted only a few times. This sequence joins TRBV7-8 and TRBJ2-1, with 11 bases fitting TRBD2. From germline, CDR1 is SGHVS and CDR2 FQNEAQ. V was clipped by 5 bases and J by 4 bases; unmatched bases: 4. CDR3 size: 15 residues. This CDR3 is CASSGPSGGYNEQFF. In DNA, the CDR3 is TGTGCCAGCAGCGGTCCTAGCGGGGGGTACAATGAGCAGTTCTTC.

The chain recombines TRBV19 with TRBJ1-1; possibly TRBD1 for D (5 bases). This CDR3 spans 11 amino acids. V lost 7 bases to trimming and J lost 4 bases, with 7 bases between them. Germline V CDR1 and CDR2: LNHDA, SQIVND (reference sequence). CDR3 DNA sequence: TGTGCCAGTAACGGGGGCACTGAAGCTTTCTTT. It translates to CASNGGTEAFF.

This clone appeared once. The chain has TRBV10-3 and TRBJ1-5; D not certain. Germline V gene sequence: CDR1 ENHRY, CDR2 SYGVKD. The germline V and J ends were trimmed by 0 bases and 11 bases, with 2 bases remaining between them. The CDR3 consists of 10 residues. DNA for the CDR3: TGTGCCATCAGTGAGTCCTCCCAGCATTTT. Its translation is CAISESSQHF.

This clone occurred once. This chain uses TRBV5-4 with TRBJ2-1, with 12 bases that match TRBD1. V lost 4 bases, J lost 7 bases, and 6 bases stayed unmatched. Germline-derived CDR1 and CDR2 are SGHNT and YYREEE (reference sequence). The CDR3 is 15 amino acids. The CDR3 protein is CASSVRDRGQNEQFF. In DNA form, the CDR3 reads TGTGCCAGCAGCGTCCGGGACAGGGGGCAAAATGAGCAGTTCTTC.